The rows below give T cell receptor beta chains drawn from one sample of a study of shared clonotypes between healthy human individuals. The repertoire was sequenced with immunoSEQ multiplex PCR; TCRdb's copy has only in-frame clones and lacks some. Among 950,000 to 1,100,000 clones listed, 65% to 80% were seen once. The sequencing input was memory CD4+ T cells sorted from blood. The receptors here all came from a man aged 18 to 29 in good health. CDR3s include the opening cysteine and the closing phenylalanine or tryptophan. D genes are given only for firm matches. Not every row has a clone size; where given, it reads once, few, many or a size class.

>TRBD1|few|TRBV7-2|TRBJ1-2
TGTGCCAGCAGCCCAATACAGGGGAACTATGGCTACACCTTC
CASSPIQGNYGYTF
>TRBD1|many|TRBV7-9|TRBJ2-7
TGTGCCAGCAGCTCCCGGGACAGGGCTTACGAGCAGTACTTC
CASSSRDRAYEQYF
>NA|NA|TRBV6-5|TRBJ2-3
TGTGCCAGCAGTCGGGGCAACGAAAGGGTAGCTACGCAGTATTTT
CASSRGNERVATQYF
>TRBD2|once|TRBV27|TRBJ2-1
TGTGCCAGCATCCAGACTAGCGGGAGAAGGAATGAGCAGTTCTTC
CASIQTSGRRNEQFF
>NA|NA|TRBV4-1|TRBJ2-3
TGCGCCAGCAGCCCGGTAAGGGGAAGGGACACAGATACGCAGTATTTT
CASSPVRGRDTDTQYF
>TRBD1|NA|TRBV5-1|TRBJ1-1
TGCGCCAGCAGCATTCAGGACAGGGGGCGAACTGAAGCTTTCTTT
CASSIQDRGRTEAFF
>TRBD1|NA|TRBV30|TRBJ2-5
TGTGCCTGGAGCGAGGGGGCTGGAGAGACCCAGTACTTC
CAWSEGAGETQYF
>TRBD2|NA|TRBV30|TRBJ2-2
TGTGCCTCTAAAGCGGGAGTGGTGACCGGGGAGCTGTTTTTT
CASKAGVVTGELFF
>NA|NA|TRBV6-5|TRBJ2-1
TGTGCCAGCAGTTACTCAGGAGCGGTGGCCCTCAATGAGCAGTTCTTC
CASSYSGAVALNEQFF
>NA|few|TRBV6-5|TRBJ2-3
TGTGCCAGCAGTTACTCGTCTGGGGGCAGAGATACGCAGTATTTT
CASSYSSGGRDTQYF
>TRBD1|NA|TRBV5-6|TRBJ2-7
TGTGCCAGCAGCTTATGGGACAGAGTTTCCTACGAGCAGTACTTC
CASSLWDRVSYEQYF
>TRBD2|NA|TRBV5-1|TRBJ2-2
TGCGCCAGCAGCTTGAGGACTAGCGGGAGGAACACCGGGGAGCTGTTTTTT
CASSLRTSGRNTGELFF
>NA|NA|TRBV19|TRBJ2-1
TGTGCCAGTAGTACCACTAGGTCCTACAATGAGCAGTTCTTC
CASSTTRSYNEQFF
>NA|NA|TRBV5-1|TRBJ1-1
TGCGCCAGCAGCTTAACCTTCACCCCGGATGCTGAAGCTTTCTTT
CASSLTFTPDAEAFF
>NA|once|TRBV19|TRBJ1-4
TGTGCCAGTAGTACAACAAAAGCGGGGGAAAAACTGTTTTTT
CASSTTKAGEKLFF
>NA|NA|TRBV18|TRBJ1-2
TGTGCCAGCTCACCAGAGACGCTCAACTATGGCTACACCTTC
CASSPETLNYGYTF
>TRBD1|NA|TRBV4-1|TRBJ1-1
TGCGCCAGCAGCCCCGGGACAGGGTGGTTTGCTGAAGCTTTCTTT
CASSPGTGWFAEAFF
>TRBD1|NA|TRBV7-7|TRBJ2-5
TGTGCTAGCAGCAAGGACAGGAAAGAGACCCAGTACTTC
CASSKDRKETQYF
>NA|few|TRBV29-1|TRBJ1-1
TGCAGCGGGATCCACATGAACACTGAAGCTTTCTTT
CSGIHMNTEAFF
>NA|NA|TRBV6-5|TRBJ1-1
TGTGCCAGCAGCACGGAAGGAAAGTGGGCTTTCTTT
CASSTEGKWAFF
>NA|NA|TRBV10-3|TRBJ2-2
TGTGCCGTCACTAGCGAGGGGGACACCGGGGAGCTGTTTTTT
CAVTSEGDTGELFF
>NA|NA|TRBV19|TRBJ1-1
TGTGCCAGTAGTATCATATGGACAGCCATGAACACTGAAGCTTTCTTT
CASSIIWTAMNTEAFF
>TRBD1|NA|TRBV10-2|TRBJ1-6
TGCGCCAGCTCAAGGACAGGTGATAATTCACCCCTCCACTTT
CASSRTGDNSPLHF
>TRBD2|NA|TRBV27|TRBJ2-1
TGTGCCAGCAGTGGGTGGACTAGCGGGAGGAGAAACAATGAGCAGTTCTTC
CASSGWTSGRRNNEQFF
>TRBD2|NA|TRBV30|TRBJ2-1
TGTGCCTGGAGCCCCGGGGGGGGCACCCAGTTCTTC
CAWSPGGGTQFF
>TRBD1|NA|TRBV30|TRBJ2-4
TGTGCCTGGACAGGGGGAAAGAAAAACATTCAGTACTTC
CAWTGGKKNIQYF